These T cell receptor beta chains were read from a single sample in a study of T cells in Graves' hyperthyroidism and ophthalmopathy. TCRdb reanalysed the multiplex PCR reads using MiXCR and keeps one entry per CDR3 protein. The table has about 250,000 distinct CDR3 sequences, over 20% seen once. The sample consisted of blood. These receptors were collected from a young man with Graves' ophthalmopathy. CDR3s include the opening cysteine and the closing phenylalanine or tryptophan. A D gene is named only where the DNA matches it firmly. Part of the rows lack a size; the others show once, few, many or a class for expanded clones.

TRBJ2-7	TRBD2	TRBV5-1	16	few	TGCGCCAGCAGCTTTGGACTAGCGGGGGAATCCTACGAGCAGTACTTC	CASSFGLAGESYEQYF
TRBJ2-1	TRBD1	TRBV7-3	14	-	TGTGCCAGCAGCACTTCAGGGGGACCTAATGAGCAGTTCTTC	CASSTSGGPNEQFF
TRBJ2-7	-	TRBV16	14	many	TGTGCCAGCAGCCAAACCTCAGACAGCTACGAGCAGTACTTC	CASSQTSDSYEQYF
TRBJ2-3	TRBD1	TRBV6-1	16	few	TGTGCCAGCAGTGTCCGACAGGGAAGGAGCACAGATACGCAGTATTTT	CASSVRQGRSTDTQYF
TRBJ2-1	TRBD2	TRBV27	15	-	TGTGCCAGCAGCGATTGGACTAGGTTGTCAAATGAGCAGTTCTTC	CASSDWTRLSNEQFF
TRBJ1-1	-	TRBV15	13	many	TGTGCCACCAGCAGAGTGGGGAACACTGAAGCTTTCTTT	CATSRVGNTEAFF
TRBJ2-4	TRBD1	TRBV20-1	16	-	TGCAGTACTAGAGAGGGGACAGGGTATTTCGGTGACATTCAGTACTTC	CSTREGTGYFGDIQYF
TRBJ2-2	-	TRBV12-3/TRBV12-4	15	-	TGTGCCAGCATGAGGGGACACCTGAACACCGGGGAGCTGTTTTTT	CASMRGHLNTGELFF
TRBJ2-4	-	TRBV4-2	13	-	TGTGCCAGCAGCCAAGGCATAGAAAACATTCAGTACTTC	CASSQGIENIQYF
TRBJ2-1	TRBD1	TRBV9	15	-	TGTGCCAGCAGCGGTTCCAGACAGGGCCCCAATGAGCAGTTCTTC	CASSGSRQGPNEQFF
TRBJ2-2	-	TRBV2	13	-	TGTGCCAGCCTCCGGGAGTCACCCGGGGAGCTGTTTTTT	CASLRESPGELFF
TRBJ2-5	TRBD2	TRBV29-1	15	-	TGCAGCGTGGGGGGGGGTAGCGGGAGCCAAGAGACCCAGTACTTC	CSVGGGSGSQETQYF
TRBJ2-3	-	TRBV5-1	15	many	TGCGCCAGCAGCTTAAGGACAAGTAGCACAGATACGCAGTATTTT	CASSLRTSSTDTQYF
TRBJ2-7	-	TRBV9	15	few	TGTGCCAGCAGCGACGGGACGACACCCCCCTACGAGCAGTACTTC	CASSDGTTPPYEQYF
TRBJ1-4	-	TRBV7-6	13	few	TGTGCCAGCAGCTTAACCATACATGAAAAACTGTTTTTT	CASSLTIHEKLFF
TRBJ2-2	-	TRBV3-1	18	few	TGTGCCAGCAGCCAAGGAGGATGGGGGGCTGCGGACACCGGGGAGCTGTTTTTT	CASSQGGWGAADTGELFF
TRBJ1-1	TRBD1	TRBV20-1	14	few	TGCAGTGCTAGGGTGCAGGGGGCTTCTACTGAAGCTTTCTTT	CSARVQGASTEAFF
TRBJ1-1	-	TRBV20-1	13	few	TGCAGTGCTCCCGGGGGGCACAACACTGAAGCTTTCTTT	CSAPGGHNTEAFF
TRBJ1-1	TRBD1	TRBV29-1	15	many	TGCAGCGTTGGAATCGGGACAGGAGATTTCTGGGAAGCTTTCTTT	CSVGIGTGDFWEAFF
TRBJ1-6	-	TRBV3-1	12	-	TGTGCCAGCAGCCCCCGGGATTCACCCCTCCACTTT	CASSPRDSPLHF
TRBJ2-3	TRBD2	TRBV18	13	-	TGTGCCAGCCGCGGACTAGCGTCAGATACGCAGTATTTT	CASRGLASDTQYF
TRBJ2-4	-	TRBV19	15	-	TGTGCCAGTAGTATTATAGGGCAGGGCAAAAACATTCAGTACTTC	CASSIIGQGKNIQYF
TRBJ1-2	-	TRBV12-3/TRBV12-4	12	-	TGTGCCAGCAGCCTGACGGACTATGGCTACACCTTC	CASSLTDYGYTF
TRBJ2-2	-	TRBV25-1	14	-	TGTGCCAGCAGTGCCAGGGCGAACACCGGGGAGCTGTTTTTT	CASSARANTGELFF
TRBJ1-1	-	TRBV5-1	15	-	TGCGCCAGCAGCTTGAGCCAGCCAGGGAACACTGAAGCTTTCTTT	CASSLSQPGNTEAFF
TRBJ2-7	-	TRBV5-1	14	few	TGCGCCAGCAGCTTGGAGGGGGGAGCAGGCGAGCAGTACTTC	CASSLEGGAGEQYF
TRBJ2-7	-	TRBV27	15	-	TGTGCCACCCGTTATGGACAGTGGGGTATATACGAGCAGTACTTC	CATRYGQWGIYEQYF
TRBJ1-3	-	TRBV25-1	14	-	TGTGCCAGCAGTGAAGGGAACTCTGGAAACACCATATATTTT	CASSEGNSGNTIYF
TRBJ2-1	-	TRBV25-1	16	few	TGTGCCAGCAGTGAATCTTCTTTACAGGGGGGGCGTGAGCAGTTCTTC	CASSESSLQGGREQFF
TRBJ1-1	TRBD1	TRBV3-1	16	many	TGTGCCAGCAGCCTCAAGACAGGGCTTTTGAACACTGAAGCTTTCTTT	CASSLKTGLLNTEAFF
TRBJ1-5	-	TRBV4-1	19	few	TGCGCCAGCGGACCTAGAGGGACTACGGCGGGCACTCTCAATCAGCCCCAGCATTTT	CASGPRGTTAGTLNQPQHF
TRBJ2-2	-	TRBV2	13	many	TGTGCCAGCCGGGCGGACGTTGGCGGGGAGCTGTTTTTT	CASRADVGGELFF
TRBJ2-1	-	TRBV14	14	many	TGTGCCAGCAGCCAAGAACAGATCTACAATGAGCAGTTCTTC	CASSQEQIYNEQFF
TRBJ2-3	-	TRBV12-5	18	few	TGTGCTAGTGGTTTGGTAAGACACCCGCTAGCAGTCACAGATACGCAGTATTTT	CASGLVRHPLAVTDTQYF
TRBJ2-2	TRBD1	TRBV7-3	16	-	TGTGCCAGCTCCATATCCGGGACAGTTAACACCGGGGAGCTGTTTTTT	CASSISGTVNTGELFF
TRBJ2-2	-	TRBV6-1	15	few	TGTGCCAGCATCCAGAATCAGGGATACACCGGGGAGCTGTTTTTT	CASIQNQGYTGELFF
TRBJ1-1	-	TRBV20-1	17	many	TGCAGTGCTAGTCGTGAGCGGGTAACCCTTGTTTGGACTGAAGCTTTCTTT	CSASRERVTLVWTEAFF
TRBJ1-2	-	TRBV7-9	15	-	TGTGCCAGCAGTAAACTAAACACAGGGAATTATGGCTACACCTTC	CASSKLNTGNYGYTF
TRBJ1-5	-	TRBV24-1	13	few	TGTGCCACCCAACAGGGCGGGAATCAGCCCCAGCATTTT	CATQQGGNQPQHF
TRBJ2-5	-	TRBV7-6	13	-	TGTGCCAGCAGCAAAAGGCCCCAAGAGACCCAGTACTTC	CASSKRPQETQYF
TRBJ2-1	TRBD2	TRBV7-6	15	many	TGTGCCAGCAGCTTCCTAGCGGGCTCCTACAATGAGCAGTTCTTC	CASSFLAGSYNEQFF
TRBJ2-1	TRBD2	TRBV5-1	15	-	TGCGCCAGCAGCATCTTTAGCGGGGGCTACAATGAGCAGTTCTTC	CASSIFSGGYNEQFF
TRBJ1-1	TRBD1	TRBV12-3/TRBV12-4	13	few	TGTGCCAGCAGCCGTGACAGGGAAGCTGAAGCTTTCTTT	CASSRDREAEAFF
TRBJ2-2	TRBD2	TRBV27	16	-	TGTGCCAGCAGTCCCACTAGCGGGAGTAGCACCGGGGAGCTGTTTTTT	CASSPTSGSSTGELFF
TRBJ2-7	-	TRBV3-1	11	many	TGTGCCAGCGGGGACTTTTACGAGCAGTACTTC	CASGDFYEQYF
TRBJ1-4	-	TRBV29-1	12	few	TGCAGCGTTGGGGGTTGGGATGAAAAACTGTTTTTT	CSVGGWDEKLFF
TRBJ1-5	-	TRBV27	14	-	TGTGCCAGCAGCACCCGACGGAGCAATCAGCCCCAGCATTTT	CASSTRRSNQPQHF
TRBJ2-7	TRBD2	TRBV28	15	-	TGTGCCAGCAGTCTTCTTTCCGGGACTAGCAAAGAGCAGTACTTC	CASSLLSGTSKEQYF
TRBJ2-5	-	TRBV27	14	many	TGTGCCACTTCCCAGGGCACCCGGCTGGAGACCCAGTACTTC	CATSQGTRLETQYF
TRBJ1-2	-	TRBV2	13	-	TGTGCCAGCAGCGGAGGTCTGGACTATGGCTACACCTTC	CASSGGLDYGYTF
TRBJ2-2	TRBD2	TRBV2	16	few	TGTGCCAGCAGTGTTACTAGCGGGAGTAACACCGGGGAGCTGTTTTTT	CASSVTSGSNTGELFF
TRBJ2-7	TRBD2	TRBV7-2	14	many	TGTGCCAGCAGCTTAGGCGGGAGTGCCAACGAGCAGTACTTC	CASSLGGSANEQYF
TRBJ1-1	-	TRBV27	12	many	TGTGCCAGCAGGAGTATAAGCACTGAAGCTTTCTTT	CASRSISTEAFF
TRBJ2-7	-	TRBV2	12	many	TGTGCCAGCACCCTCACGGGGCACGAGCAGTACTTC	CASTLTGHEQYF
TRBJ1-5	-	TRBV12-3/TRBV12-4	13	-	TGTGCCAGCATGGGGCGAGCCAATCAGCCCCAGCATTTT	CASMGRANQPQHF
TRBJ2-1	-	TRBV12-3/TRBV12-4	15	-	TGTGCCAGCAGTTCCCGCCACTTCTTGAACAATGAGCAGTTCTTC	CASSSRHFLNNEQFF
TRBJ2-7	TRBD1	TRBV18	14	many	TGTGCCAGCTCACTATGGGACAGATCCTACGAGCAGTACTTC	CASSLWDRSYEQYF